One sample yielded the 14 T cell receptor beta chains listed below, sequenced in a study of cytomegalovirus exposure and HLA in healthy donors. Amplification used 60 Vbeta primers and 13 Jbeta primers. Method: immunoSEQ multiplex PCR; TCRdb's copy keeps in-frame clones and lacks some. The sample includes 150,000 to 200,000 clones, roughly 80% seen only once; the top ten take roughly 1.5%. Input material: PBMCs. These receptors were collected from a woman aged 18-29 years in good health and CMV-seronegative.

This chain joins TRBV7-9 and TRBJ1-2; 8 nucleotides match TRBD1. Germline values: CDR1 SEHNR, CDR2 FQNEAQ (reference sequence). This CDR3 contains 14 residues. The V and J ends lost 5 bases and 4 bases, in that order; junction bases with no gene match: 6. The CDR3 reads CASSPTGTGYGYTF. The CDR3 DNA reads TGTGCCAGCAGCCCCACCGGGACAGGCTATGGCTACACCTTC.

The rearrangement links TRBV6-5 to TRBJ2-1; no clear D. The V and J ends lost 0 bases and 4 bases respectively, with 7 bases between them. The germline V gene encodes CDR1 MNHEY and CDR2 SVGAGI. This CDR3 is 14 amino acids long. CDR3 amino acids: CASSYSGEYNEQFF. The CDR3 nucleotides read TGTGCCAGCAGTTACTCGGGCGAATACAATGAGCAGTTCTTC.

The V gene is TRBV9, the J gene TRBJ2-3; TRBD2 aligns across 9 bases. V dropped 3 bases and J dropped 3; count of bases not matched to a gene: 11. The CDR3 is made up of 17 amino acids. Germline V gives CDR1 SGDLS, CDR2 YYNGEE. CDR3 sequence: CASSAALGAGGTDTQYF. The CDR3 DNA reads TGTGCCAGCAGCGCGGCCCTAGGGGCGGGAGGGACAGATACGCAGTATTTT.

Regarding this clone: The junction departs from the called germline gene at one end, perhaps through a read error. The gene calls are TRBV7-7 and TRBJ2-3; possible D gene TRBD1, 5 bases. This CDR3 spans 13 amino acids. In germline, CDR1 is SSHAT, CDR2 FNYEAQ (reference sequence). The CDR3 sequence is CASSLKGTDTQYF. For the CDR3, the DNA is TGTGCTAGCAGCTTAAAGGGGACAGATACGCAGTATTTT.

V gene TRBV29-1 combines with J gene TRBJ2-3; D gene unclear. Trimming removed 3 bases at V and 1 base at J, with 8 bases between. CDR1 and CDR2 from the germline V gene are SQVTM and ANQGSEA. This CDR3 contains 13 residues. The CDR3 spells CSVDEQGTDTQYF. In nucleotides, the CDR3 is TGCAGCGTTGACGAGCAGGGCACAGATACGCAGTATTTT.

The genes are TRBV19 and TRBJ2-7, with 9 bases aligning to TRBD2. The CDR3 totals 16 residues. The J segment lost 2 bases and the V segment lost 6 bases, leaving 11 bases of the junction unmatched. Germline loops: CDR1 LNHDA, CDR2 SQIVND (reference sequence). CDR3 nucleotides: TGTGCCAGTAGGAAAGGGGGAGCGGGAGGTACCTACGAGCAGTACTTC. Amino acids: CASRKGGAGGTYEQYF.

V is TRBV6-1 and J is TRBJ2-3; the match to TRBD2 covers 12 bases. This CDR3 is built from 14 residues. Germline CDR1 is MNHNS and CDR2 is SASEGT. Unmatched junction bases numbered 4, after V lost 7 bases and J lost 5 bases. In DNA, the CDR3 is TGTGCCAGCACAGCTAGCGGGAGGGAAGATACGCAGTATTTT. This gives the protein CASTASGREDTQYF.

J is TRBJ1-2 and V is TRBV2; TRBD1 is a possible D gene (5 bases). Germline V lookup: CDR1 SNHLY, CDR2 FYNNEI. The CDR3 loop spans 14 amino acids. Deletions cut 7 bases from V and 5 bases from J, with 17 bases between. CDR3 sequence reads: CASTRDSQDYGYTF. CDR3 in DNA: TGTGCCAGCACTCGGGACTCTCAAGATTATGGCTACACCTTC.

This chain connects TRBV2 to TRBJ2-7; TRBD2 is a possible D gene (5 bases). Germline V gene sequence: CDR1 SNHLY, CDR2 FYNNEI. This CDR3 is 13 amino acids long. V lost 2 bases and J 2 bases, leaving 7 bases between the germline ends. CDR3 DNA: TGTGCCAGCAGTGAAACGGAGGCCTACGAGCAGTACTTC. It is translated as CASSETEAYEQYF.

This chain joins TRBV30 and TRBJ1-1; D call uncertain. The germline V and J ends were trimmed by 3 bases and 0 bases, with 17 bases remaining between them. This CDR3 has 16 residues. Germline loops: CDR1 GTSNPN, CDR2 SVGIG (reference sequence). CDR3 residues: CAWSKLRPGMNTEAFF. The CDR3 DNA sequence: TGTGCCTGGAGCAAGCTTAGACCGGGGATGAACACTGAAGCTTTCTTT.

The chain employs TRBV13 and TRBJ1-2; no definite D call. V was pared by 5 bases and J by 5 bases, with 12 bases between. Looked up from germline, CDR1 is PRHDT and CDR2 is FYEKMQ (reference sequence). The CDR3 covers 13 residues. This CDR3 is CASSPREPYGYTF. The CDR3 nucleotides read TGTGCCAGCAGCCCCCGGGAACCTTATGGCTACACCTTC. Drawing the rest from reference TRBV13 and TRBJ1-2, the complete variable domain is AAGVIQSPRHLIKEKRETATLKCYPIPRHDTVYWYQQGPGQDPQFLISFYEKMQSDKGSIPDRFSAQQFSDYHSELNMSSLELGDSALYFCASSPREPYGYTFGSGTRLTVV.

This chain links TRBV9 with TRBJ2-7; TRBD2 aligns across 12 bases. There are 16 residues in the CDR3. The germline V gene has CDR1 SGDLS and CDR2 YYNGEE. With V trimmed by 4 bases and J by 2 bases, 7 bases remained unmatched. CDR3 region: CASSLRTSGETYEQYF. The CDR3 nucleotides are TGTGCCAGCAGCCTCCGGACTAGCGGGGAAACCTACGAGCAGTACTTC.

This sequence joins TRBV28 and TRBJ2-7; 8 nucleotides align to TRBD1. CDR1 MDHEN and CDR2 SYDVKM come from the germline V gene. The junction had 4 bases not matched to a gene; V was cut back by 3 bases and J by 0 bases. The CDR3 totals 15 residues. The CDR3 region is CASSLRDRSSYEQYF. The CDR3 DNA reads as TGTGCCAGCAGTTTGAGGGACAGGAGCTCCTACGAGCAGTACTTC.

The J gene is TRBJ1-2, the V gene TRBV4-3, with a tentative D call TRBD1 (5 bases). Trimming pared 0 bases from V and 5 bases from J, leaving 19 bases between. Germline V gene data show CDR1 as LGHNA and CDR2 as YSLEER. This CDR3 comprises 17 residues. DNA of the CDR3: TGCGCCAGCAGCCAAGATCGCGGGGGAAGTTCAATATATGGCTACACCTTC. Protein product: CASSQDRGGSSIYGYTF.